This T cell receptor (beta chain) was sequenced in a study of regulatory T cells in long-lasting Graves disease. This clonotype came up many times. Building the TCR beta libraries relied on iRepertoire HTBI primers, and CDR3 regions underwent Arm-PCR. TCRdb re-called the multiplex PCR reads through MiXCR, storing one row per CDR3 protein. Among around 500,000 distinct CDR3 sequences, more than 10% were seen once, and the ten largest hold almost 9%. The CDR3 runs to 12 residues. The V gene lost 10 bases and the J gene lost 6 bases, with 16 bases spanning the gap. In germline, CDR1 is WSHSY, CDR2 SAAADI. Sample time point: newly diagnosed GD, antithyroid drugs for less than 3 months. TCR sequences were obtained from RNA taken from PBMCs. A further study also used this sample, focusing on T cells in Graves' hyperthyroidism and ophthalmopathy.

The source is a woman younger than 45 with Graves disease. This chain links TRBV10-2 with TRBJ2-7; maybe TRBD1 (5 bases). Sequences were derived from peripheral blood mononuclear cells (PBMCs), sampled at new diagnosis, from a patient treated with antithyroid drugs. Written as DNA, the CDR3 is TGCGCCAAGTCGGACATCTTGGTCGAGCAGTACTTC. This codes for CAKSDILVEQYF.